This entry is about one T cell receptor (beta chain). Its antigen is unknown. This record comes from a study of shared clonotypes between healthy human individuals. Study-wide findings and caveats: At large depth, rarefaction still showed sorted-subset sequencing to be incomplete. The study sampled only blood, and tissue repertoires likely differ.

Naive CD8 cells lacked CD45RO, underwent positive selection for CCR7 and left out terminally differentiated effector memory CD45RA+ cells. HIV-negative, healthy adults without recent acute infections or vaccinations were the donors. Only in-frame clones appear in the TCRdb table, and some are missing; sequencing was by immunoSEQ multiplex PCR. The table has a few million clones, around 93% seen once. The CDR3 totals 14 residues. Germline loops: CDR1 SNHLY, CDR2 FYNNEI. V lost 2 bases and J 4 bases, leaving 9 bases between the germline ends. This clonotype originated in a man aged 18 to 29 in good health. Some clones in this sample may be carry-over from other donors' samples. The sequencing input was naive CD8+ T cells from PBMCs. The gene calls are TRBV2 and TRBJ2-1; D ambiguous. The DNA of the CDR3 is TGTGCCAGCAGTGAATTGATGGGTTACAATGAGCAGTTCTTC. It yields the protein CASSELMGYNEQFF.